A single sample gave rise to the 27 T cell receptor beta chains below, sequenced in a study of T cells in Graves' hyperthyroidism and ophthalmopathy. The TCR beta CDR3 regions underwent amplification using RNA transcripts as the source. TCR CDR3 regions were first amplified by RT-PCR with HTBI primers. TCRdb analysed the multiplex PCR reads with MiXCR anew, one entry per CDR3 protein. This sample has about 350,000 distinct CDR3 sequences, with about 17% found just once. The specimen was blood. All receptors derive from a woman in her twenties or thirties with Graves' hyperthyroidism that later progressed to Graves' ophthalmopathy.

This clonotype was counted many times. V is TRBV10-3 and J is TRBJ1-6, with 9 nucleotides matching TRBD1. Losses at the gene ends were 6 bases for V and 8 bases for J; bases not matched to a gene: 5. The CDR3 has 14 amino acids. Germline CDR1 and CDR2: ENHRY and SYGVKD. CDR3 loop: CAIRGQGMDSPLHF. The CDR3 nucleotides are TGTGCCATCAGAGGACAGGGGATGGATTCACCCCTCCACTTT.

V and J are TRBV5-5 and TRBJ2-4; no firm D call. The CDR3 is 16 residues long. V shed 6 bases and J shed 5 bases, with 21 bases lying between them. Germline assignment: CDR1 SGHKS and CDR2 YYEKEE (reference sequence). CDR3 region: CASTSFWPDAENIQYF. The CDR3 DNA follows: TGTGCCAGCACCTCCTTTTGGCCCGACGCTGAAAACATTCAGTACTTC.

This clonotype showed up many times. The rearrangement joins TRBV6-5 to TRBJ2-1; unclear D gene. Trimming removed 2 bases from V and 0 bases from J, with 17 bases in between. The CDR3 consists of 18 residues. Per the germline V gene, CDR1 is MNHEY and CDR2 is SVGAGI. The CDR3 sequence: CASSYPRDTTYSYNEQFF. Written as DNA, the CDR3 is TGTGCCAGCAGTTACCCCCGCGACACCACGTACTCCTACAATGAGCAGTTCTTC.

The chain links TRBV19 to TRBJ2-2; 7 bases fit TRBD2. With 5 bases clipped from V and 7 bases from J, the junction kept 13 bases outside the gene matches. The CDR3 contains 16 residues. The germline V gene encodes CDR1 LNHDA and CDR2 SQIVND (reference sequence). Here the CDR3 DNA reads TGTGCCAGTAGTCTTCAGGGAGGGCTAAACGGCGGGGAGCTGTTTTTT. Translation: CASSLQGGLNGGELFF.

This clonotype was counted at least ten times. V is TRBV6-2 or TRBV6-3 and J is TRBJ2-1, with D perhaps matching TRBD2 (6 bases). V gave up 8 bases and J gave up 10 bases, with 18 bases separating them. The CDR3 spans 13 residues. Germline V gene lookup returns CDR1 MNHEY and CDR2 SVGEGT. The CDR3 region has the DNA TGTGCCAGCTGCCATGGTCTGGGGGGAGAGCAGTTCTTC. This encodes CASCHGLGGEQFF.

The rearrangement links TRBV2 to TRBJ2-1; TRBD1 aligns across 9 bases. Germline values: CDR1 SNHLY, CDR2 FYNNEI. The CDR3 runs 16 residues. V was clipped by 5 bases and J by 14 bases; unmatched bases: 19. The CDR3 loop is CASSPFTGTGYNGEFF. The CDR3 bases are TGTGCCAGCAGTCCCTTTACCGGGACAGGGTACAATGGGGAGTTCTTC. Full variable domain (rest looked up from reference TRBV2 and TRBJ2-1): EPEVTQTPSHQVTQMGQEVILRCVPISNHLYFYWYRQILGQKVEFLVSFYNNEISEKSEIFDDQFSVERPDGSNFTLKIRSTKLEDSAMYFCASSPFTGTGYNGEFFGPGTRLTVL.

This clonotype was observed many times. In nucleotides, the CDR3 is TGTGCCAGCAGCCTTGGACAGGGGATTCAAGAGACCCAGTACTTC. It translates to CASSLGQGIQETQYF. This rearrangement joins TRBV12-3 or TRBV12-4 to TRBJ2-5; TRBD1 matches 9 bases. CDR3 length equals 15 residues. Trimming at V came to 6 bases and at J to 2 bases, leaving 7 bases not matched to a gene.

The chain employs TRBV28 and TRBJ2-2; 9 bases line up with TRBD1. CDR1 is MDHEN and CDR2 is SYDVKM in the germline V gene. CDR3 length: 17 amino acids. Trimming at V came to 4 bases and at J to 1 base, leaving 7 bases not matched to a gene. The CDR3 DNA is TGTGCCAGCAGTTCCCCAGCGGGACAGGGGAACACCGGGGAGCTGTTTTTT. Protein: CASSSPAGQGNTGELFF. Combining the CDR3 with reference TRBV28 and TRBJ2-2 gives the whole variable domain DVKVTQSSRYLVKRTGEKVFLECVQDMDHENMFWYRQDPGLGLRLIYFSYDVKMKEKGDIPEGYSVSREKKERFSLILESASTNQTSMYLCASSSPAGQGNTGELFFGEGSRLTVL.

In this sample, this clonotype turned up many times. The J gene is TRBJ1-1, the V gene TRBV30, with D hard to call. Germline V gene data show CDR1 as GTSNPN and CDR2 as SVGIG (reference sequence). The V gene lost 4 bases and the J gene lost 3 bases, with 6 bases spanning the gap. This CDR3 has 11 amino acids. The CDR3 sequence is CAWTSYTEAFF. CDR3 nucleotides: TGTGCCTGGACGTCTTACACTGAAGCTTTCTTT. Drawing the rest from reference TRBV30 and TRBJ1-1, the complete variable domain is SQTIHQWPATLVQPVGSPLSLECTVEGTSNPNLYWYRQAAGRGLQLLFYSVGIGQISSEVPQNLSASRPQDRQFILSSKKLLLSDSGFYLCAWTSYTEAFFGQGTRLTVV.

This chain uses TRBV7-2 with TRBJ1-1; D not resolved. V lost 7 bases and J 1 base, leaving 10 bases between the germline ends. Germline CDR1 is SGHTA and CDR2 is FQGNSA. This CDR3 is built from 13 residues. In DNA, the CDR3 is TGTGCCAGCAACTTCGAACCGAACACTGAAGCTTTCTTT. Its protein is CASNFEPNTEAFF.

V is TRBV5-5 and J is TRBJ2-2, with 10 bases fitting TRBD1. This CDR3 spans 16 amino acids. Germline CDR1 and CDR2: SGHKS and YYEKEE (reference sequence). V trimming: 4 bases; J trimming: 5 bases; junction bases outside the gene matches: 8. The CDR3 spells CASSPGGQGITGELFF. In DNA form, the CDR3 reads TGTGCCAGCAGCCCCGGGGGACAGGGGATAACCGGGGAGCTGTTTTTT.

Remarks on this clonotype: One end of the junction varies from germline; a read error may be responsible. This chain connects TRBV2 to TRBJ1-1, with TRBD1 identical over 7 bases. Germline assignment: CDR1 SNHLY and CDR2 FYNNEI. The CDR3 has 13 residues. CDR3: CAGRLQGDTEAFF. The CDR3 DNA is TGTGCCGGCAGGTTGCAGGGGGACACTGAAGCTTTCTTT.

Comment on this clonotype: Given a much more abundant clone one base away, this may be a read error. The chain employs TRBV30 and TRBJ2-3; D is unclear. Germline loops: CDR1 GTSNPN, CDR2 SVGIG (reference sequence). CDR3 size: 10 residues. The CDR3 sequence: CACYADTHYF. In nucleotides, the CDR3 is TGTGCCTGTTACGCGGATACGCACTATTTT.

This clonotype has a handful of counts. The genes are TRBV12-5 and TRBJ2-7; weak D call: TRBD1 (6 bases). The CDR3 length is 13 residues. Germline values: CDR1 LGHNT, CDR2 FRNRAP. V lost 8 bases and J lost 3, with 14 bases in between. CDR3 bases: TGTGCTAGTAGCCCGGGACACGACTACGAGCAGTACTTC. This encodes CASSPGHDYEQYF.

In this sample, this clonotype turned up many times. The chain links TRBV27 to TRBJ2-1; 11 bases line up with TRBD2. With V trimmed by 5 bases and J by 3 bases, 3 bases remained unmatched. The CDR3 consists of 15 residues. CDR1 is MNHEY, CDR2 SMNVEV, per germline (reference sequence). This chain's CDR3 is CASSILAGVYNEQFF. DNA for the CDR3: TGTGCCAGCAGTATACTAGCGGGAGTCTACAATGAGCAGTTCTTC.

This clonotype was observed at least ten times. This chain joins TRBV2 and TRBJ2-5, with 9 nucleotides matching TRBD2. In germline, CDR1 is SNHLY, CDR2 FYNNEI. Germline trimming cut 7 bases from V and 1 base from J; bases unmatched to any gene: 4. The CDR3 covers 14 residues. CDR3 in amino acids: CASTGLAPQETQYF. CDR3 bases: TGTGCCAGCACCGGACTAGCGCCCCAAGAGACCCAGTACTTC. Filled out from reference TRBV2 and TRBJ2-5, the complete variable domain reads EPEVTQTPSHQVTQMGQEVILRCVPISNHLYFYWYRQILGQKVEFLVSFYNNEISEKSEIFDDQFSVERPDGSNFTLKIRSTKLEDSAMYFCASTGLAPQETQYFGPGTRLLVL.

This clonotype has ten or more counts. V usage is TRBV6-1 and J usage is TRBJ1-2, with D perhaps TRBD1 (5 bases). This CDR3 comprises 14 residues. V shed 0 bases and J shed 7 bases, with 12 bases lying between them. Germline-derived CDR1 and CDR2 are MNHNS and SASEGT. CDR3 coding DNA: TGTGCCAGCAGTGAAGCAGGGAGGGGACGTGGCTACACCTTC. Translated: CASSEAGRGRGYTF.

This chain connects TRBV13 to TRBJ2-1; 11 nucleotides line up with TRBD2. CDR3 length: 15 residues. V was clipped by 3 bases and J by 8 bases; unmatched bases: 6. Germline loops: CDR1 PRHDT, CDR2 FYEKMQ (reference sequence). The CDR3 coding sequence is TGTGCCAGCAGCTTTCGACTAGCGGGGTCCGATGAGCAGTTCTTC. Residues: CASSFRLAGSDEQFF.

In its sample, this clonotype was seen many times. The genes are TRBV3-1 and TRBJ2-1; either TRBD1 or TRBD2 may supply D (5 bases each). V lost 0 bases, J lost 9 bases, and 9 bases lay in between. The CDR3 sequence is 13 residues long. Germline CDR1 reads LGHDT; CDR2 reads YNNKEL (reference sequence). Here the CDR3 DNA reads TGTGCCAGCAGCCAAGATTTGAGGGGTGAGCAGTTCTTC. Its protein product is CASSQDLRGEQFF.

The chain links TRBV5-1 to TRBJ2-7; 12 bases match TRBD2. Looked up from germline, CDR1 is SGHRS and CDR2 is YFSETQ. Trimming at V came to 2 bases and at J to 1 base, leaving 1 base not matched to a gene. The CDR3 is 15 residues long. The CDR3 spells CASSLLAGGSYEQYF. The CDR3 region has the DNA TGCGCCAGCAGCTTACTAGCGGGAGGTTCCTACGAGCAGTACTTC. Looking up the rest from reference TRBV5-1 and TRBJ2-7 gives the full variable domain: KAGVTQTPRYLIKTRGQQVTLSCSPISGHRSVSWYQQTPGQGLQFLFEYFSETQRNKGNFPGRFSGRQFSNSRSEMNVSTLELGDSALYLCASSLLAGGSYEQYFGPGTRLTVT.

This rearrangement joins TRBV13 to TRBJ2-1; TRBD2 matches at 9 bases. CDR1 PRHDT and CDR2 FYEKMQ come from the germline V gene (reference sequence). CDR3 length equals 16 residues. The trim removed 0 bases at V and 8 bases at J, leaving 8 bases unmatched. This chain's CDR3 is CASSLGRGLAHDEQFF. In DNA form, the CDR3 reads TGTGCCAGCAGCTTAGGGCGGGGACTAGCCCATGATGAGCAGTTCTTC.

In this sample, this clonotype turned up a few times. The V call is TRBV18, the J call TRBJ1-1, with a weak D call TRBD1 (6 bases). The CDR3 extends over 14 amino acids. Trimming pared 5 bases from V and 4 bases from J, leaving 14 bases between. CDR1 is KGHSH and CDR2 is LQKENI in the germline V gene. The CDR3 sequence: CASSAQGGFTEAFF. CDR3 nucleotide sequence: TGTGCCAGCTCAGCCCAAGGGGGTTTCACTGAAGCTTTCTTT.

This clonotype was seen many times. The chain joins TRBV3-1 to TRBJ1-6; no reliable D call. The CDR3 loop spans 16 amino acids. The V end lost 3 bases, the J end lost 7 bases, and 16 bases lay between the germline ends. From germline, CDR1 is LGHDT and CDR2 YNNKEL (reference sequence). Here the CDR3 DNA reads TGTGCCAGCAGCCAGGGATCCGGGAGGCTAAATTCACCCCTCCACTTT. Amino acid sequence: CASSQGSGRLNSPLHF.

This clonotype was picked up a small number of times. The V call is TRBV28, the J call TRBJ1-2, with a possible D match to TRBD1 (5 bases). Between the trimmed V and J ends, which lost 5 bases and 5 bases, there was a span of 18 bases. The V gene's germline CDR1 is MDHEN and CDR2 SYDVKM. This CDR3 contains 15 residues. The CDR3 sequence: CASSPRFRDLYGYTF. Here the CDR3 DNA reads TGTGCCAGCAGTCCTAGGTTCAGGGATCTGTATGGCTACACCTTC.

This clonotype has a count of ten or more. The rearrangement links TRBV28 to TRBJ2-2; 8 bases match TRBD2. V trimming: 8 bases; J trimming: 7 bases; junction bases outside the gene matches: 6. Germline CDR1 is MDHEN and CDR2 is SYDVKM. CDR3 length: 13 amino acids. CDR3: CASAAGGVGELFF. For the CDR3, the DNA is TGTGCCAGCGCTGCGGGAGGTGTCGGGGAGCTGTTTTTT.

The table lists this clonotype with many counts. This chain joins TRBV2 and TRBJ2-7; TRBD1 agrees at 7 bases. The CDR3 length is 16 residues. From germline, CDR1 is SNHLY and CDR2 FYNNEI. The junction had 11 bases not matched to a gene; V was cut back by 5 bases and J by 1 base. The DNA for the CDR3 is TGTGCCAGCAGTAGAAGGGGGACAGACCCATCCTACGAGCAGTACTTC. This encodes CASSRRGTDPSYEQYF.

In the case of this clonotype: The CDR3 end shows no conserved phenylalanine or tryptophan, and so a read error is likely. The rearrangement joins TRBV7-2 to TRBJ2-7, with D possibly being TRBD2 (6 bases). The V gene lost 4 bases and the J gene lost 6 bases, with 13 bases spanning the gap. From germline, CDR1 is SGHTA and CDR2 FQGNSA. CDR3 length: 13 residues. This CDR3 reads CASSSNPAGEQYL. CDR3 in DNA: TGTGCCAGCAGCTCCAACCCAGCGGGCGAGCAGTACCTC.